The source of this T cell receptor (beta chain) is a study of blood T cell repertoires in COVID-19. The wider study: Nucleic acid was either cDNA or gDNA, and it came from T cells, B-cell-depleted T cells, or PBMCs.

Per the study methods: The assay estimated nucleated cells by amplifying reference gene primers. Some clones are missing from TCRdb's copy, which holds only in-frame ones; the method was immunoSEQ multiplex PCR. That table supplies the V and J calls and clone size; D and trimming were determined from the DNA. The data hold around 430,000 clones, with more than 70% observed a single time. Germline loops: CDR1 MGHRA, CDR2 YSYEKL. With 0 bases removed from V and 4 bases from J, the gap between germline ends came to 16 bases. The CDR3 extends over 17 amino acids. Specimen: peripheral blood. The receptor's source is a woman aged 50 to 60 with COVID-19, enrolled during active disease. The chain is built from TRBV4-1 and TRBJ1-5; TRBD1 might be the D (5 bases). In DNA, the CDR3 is TGCGCCAGCAGCCAAGACTTCACAGGAGCTACGAATCAGCCCCAGCATTTT. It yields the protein CASSQDFTGATNQPQHF.